These 9 T cell receptor beta chains share one sample of origin, sequenced in a study of Ad26.COV2.S vaccination and SARS-CoV-2 variants. Noted treatment: about 20 received Ad26.COV2.S at low or high dose, single or two shots; about 5 received placebo; per-sample allocation not given. Specimen acquisition occurred on day 63 following the initial vaccine or placebo injection. TCRdb keeps only in-frame clones here, not all; method: immunoSEQ multiplex PCR. This sample carries some 270,000 clones, approximately 90% of them seen once, and the ten largest clones take 2.5% to 3.5%. The sample in question was peripheral blood, obtained in a trial of Ad26.COV2.S vaccine versus placebo. Every receptor here comes from a person aged 18 to 59 who received the Ad26.COV2.S COVID-19 vaccine or a placebo.

The genes are TRBV7-9 and TRBJ2-7; D may be TRBD1 (6 bases). Germline V gene lookup returns CDR1 SEHNR and CDR2 FQNEAQ (reference sequence). V was shortened by 1 base and J by 7 bases, with 17 bases between the two germline ends. CDR3 length: 15 amino acids. This CDR3 is CASSLGGTLSGEQYV. As DNA, the CDR3 is TGTGCCAGCAGCTTAGGTGGGACACTATCCGGGGAGCAGTACGTC.

This clone was observed at least ten times. The chain combines TRBV10-3 with TRBJ1-5; TRBD1 might be the D (5 bases). Germline V gene data show CDR1 as ENHRY and CDR2 as SYGVKD. Between the trimmed V and J ends, which lost 0 bases and 6 bases, there was a span of 12 bases. The CDR3 runs to 15 residues. In DNA form, the CDR3 reads TGTGCCATCAGTGAGTCCTCTTCGGGGGTTCAGCCCCAGCATTTT. Amino acid sequence: CAISESSSGVQPQHF.

This chain links TRBV6-5 with TRBJ2-5; maybe TRBD1 (6 bases). V lost 5 bases, J lost 5 bases, and 18 bases lay in between. The CDR3 has 15 amino acids. From germline, CDR1 is MNHEY and CDR2 SVGAGI. The CDR3 coding sequence is TGTGCCAGCAGTACACCCGGGACAAATGGGGAGACCCAGTACTTC. Translated, it gives CASSTPGTNGETQYF.

The chain is built from TRBV6-5 and TRBJ2-7, with a tentative D call TRBD1 (5 bases). With 0 bases removed from V and 2 bases from J, the gap between germline ends came to 8 bases. The V gene's germline CDR1 is MNHEY and CDR2 SVGAGI. The CDR3 consists of 14 residues. DNA of the CDR3: TGTGCCAGCAGTTACTCGGCCAGGGCCTACGAGCAGTACGTC. It is translated as CASSYSARAYEQYV.

This clone was picked up one time. The chain uses TRBV30 and TRBJ2-3; TRBD2 aligns across 15 bases. This CDR3 spans 17 amino acids. V gave up 2 bases and J gave up 5 bases; unmatched junction bases: 8. The germline V gene has CDR1 GTSNPN and CDR2 SVGIG (reference sequence). The CDR3 loop is CAWSSAGTSGGKDTQYF. CDR3 nucleotide sequence: TGTGCCTGGAGTTCGGCCGGGACTAGCGGGGGGAAAGATACGCAGTATTTT.

The chain has TRBV21-1 and TRBJ1-5; the table assigns TRBD1, which was not confirmed against the DNA. TRBV21-1 is labeled a pseudogene. This CDR3 has 18 residues. The CDR3 reads CASSSPGQGPQGNQPQHF. The CDR3 nucleotides read TGTGCCAGCAGCTCGCCGGGACAGGGCCCTCAGGGTAATCAGCCCCAGCATTTT.

The genes are TRBV7-2 and TRBJ2-5; either TRBD1 or TRBD2 may supply D (7 bases each). The germline V gene encodes CDR1 SGHTA and CDR2 FQGNSA. Trimming pared 3 bases from V and 5 bases from J, leaving 13 bases between. This CDR3 is built from 14 residues. CDR3 DNA sequence: TGTGCCAGCAGCTTTCAGGGGGGGCAGGAGACCCAGTACTTC. It yields the protein CASSFQGGQETQYF.

The rearrangement joins TRBV4-2 to TRBJ2-1; D might be TRBD2 (6 bases). The germline gives CDR1 LGHNA, CDR2 YNFKEQ. This CDR3 contains 15 residues. Trimming stripped 0 bases from V and 7 bases from J, with 13 bases between. The DNA of the CDR3 is TGTGCCAGCAGCCAAGATCGGCAAGGAGGGAATGAGCAGTTCTTC. Translated, it gives CASSQDRQGGNEQFF.

V and J are TRBV15 and TRBJ1-2; D may be TRBD1 (6 bases). V was trimmed by 0 bases and J by 4 bases, leaving 15 bases between them. The germline gives CDR1 LNHNV, CDR2 YYDKDF (reference sequence). The CDR3 runs to 16 residues. The CDR3 protein is CATSRDHGGRGYGYTF. The CDR3 coding sequence is TGTGCCACCAGCAGAGATCACGGGGGGCGCGGCTATGGCTACACCTTC. Filled out from reference TRBV15 and TRBJ1-2, the complete variable domain reads DAMVIQNPRYQVTQFGKPVTLSCSQTLNHNVMYWYQQKSSQAPKLLFHYYDKDFNNEADTPDNFQSRRPNTSFCFLDIRSPGLGDTAMYLCATSRDHGGRGYGYTFGSGTRLTVV.